The source of this TCR beta chain is a study of T cells after yellow fever vaccination. Findings of the study overall: Relatively few clonotypes were ones that appeared in both CD4 and CD8 compartments.

The CDR3 loop spans 15 amino acids. Germline-derived CDR1 and CDR2 are SGHTA and FQGTGA. Trimming removed 3 bases from V and 6 bases from J; junction bases left unmatched: 7. The study made its TCR cDNA through 5'RACE template switching. That step introduced a universal primer site along with UMIs. TCRdb used MiXCR to reprocess the 5' RACE reads, holding one entry per CDR3 protein. This sample has hundreds of thousands of distinct CDR3 sequences, with less than 20% found just once. This clonotype was seen a few times. Its antigen is not known. Specimen: PBMCs, collected about 5 days after the first yellow fever vaccination. The V call is TRBV7-3, the J call TRBJ2-2, with TRBD1 identical over 7 bases. The origin of this receptor is a man between 18 and 35 years old who received the YFV17D yellow fever vaccine. CDR3 sequence (DNA): TGTGCCAGCAGCTTGGTCAACAGGGGTGCCGGGGAGCTGTTTTTT. Protein: CASSLVNRGAGELFF.